What follows describes a single TCR beta chain. The sample originates from a study of blood T cell repertoires in COVID-19. The wider study: Acute-phase and convalescent COVID-19 samples originated in the United States, Italy and Spain.

Here immunoSEQ multiplex PCR was the method, and the copy in TCRdb shows in-frame clones only, minus some. The table includes around 200,000 clones, 80% to 90% detected once. Sequencing was performed on peripheral blood. This receptor was obtained from a man in his 60s with acute or convalescent COVID-19.

The CDR3 protein is CAISAEGGGSNQPQHF. CDR3 DNA sequence: TGTGCCATCAGTGCTGAGGGGGGAGGGAGCAATCAGCCCCAGCATTTT. The V and J genes are TRBV10-3 and TRBJ1-5, with a possible D match to TRBD1 (6 bases). The CDR3 runs 16 residues. The germline V and J ends were trimmed by 4 bases and 1 base, with 14 bases remaining between them. The germline gives CDR1 ENHRY, CDR2 SYGVKD.